These 11 T cell receptor beta chains share one sample of origin, sequenced in a study of beta chain features in type 1 diabetes. Every bit of the isolated RNA underwent reverse transcription, so sequencing read expressed TCRB transcripts. Sequencing was performed with immunoSEQ multiplex PCR; in TCRdb, only in-frame clones are kept and a portion is missing. Of 150,000 to 180,000 clones in the sample, approximately 8.1% were seen once. The sample was central memory CD4+ T cells from blood. The receptor set was obtained from a man between 18 and 29 years old in good health.

This clone came up many times. The rearrangement joins TRBV5-1 to TRBJ2-5; TRBD2 might be the D (5 bases). This CDR3 spans 14 amino acids. CDR1 and CDR2 from the germline V gene are SGHRS and YFSETQ. Trimming pared 4 bases from V and 2 bases from J, leaving 12 bases between. The CDR3 protein is CASSPEVGQETQYF. CDR3 coding DNA: TGCGCCAGCAGCCCGGAGGTGGGTCAAGAGACCCAGTACTTC.

This clone was recorded at least ten times. The V and J genes are TRBV10-3 and TRBJ1-1, with a weak D call TRBD1 (5 bases). The CDR3 consists of 13 residues. Germline V gene data show CDR1 as ENHRY and CDR2 as SYGVKD. Trimming cost V 6 bases and J 1 base, with 9 bases left between them. The CDR3 coding sequence is TGTGCCATCAGGGGACTAGAGAACACTGAAGCTTTCTTT. Residues: CAIRGLENTEAFF.

This clone came up a few times. The rearrangement uses TRBV14 and TRBJ1-1; TRBD1 aligns across 9 bases. CDR3 length: 17 residues. Trimming at V came to 2 bases and at J to 3 bases, leaving 10 bases not matched to a gene. CDR1 is SGHDN, CDR2 FVKESK, per germline. Here the CDR3 reads CASSQTSYRGRDTEAFF. The CDR3 DNA sequence: TGTGCCAGCAGCCAAACCTCTTACAGGGGGCGGGACACTGAAGCTTTCTTT.

This clone was counted between two and nine times. The chain employs TRBV7-3 and TRBJ2-1; TRBD2 aligns across 10 bases. J was trimmed by 8 bases and V by 4 bases; bases with no gene match: 14. The CDR3 length is 17 residues. Germline V CDR1 and CDR2: SGHTA, FQGTGA. CDR3 sequence: CASSSRTSGAMVDEQFF. Here the CDR3 DNA reads TGTGCCAGCAGCTCGAGGACTAGCGGAGCAATGGTAGATGAGCAGTTCTTC. The full variable domain, completed using reference TRBV7-3 and TRBJ2-1, is GAGVSQTPSNKVTEKGKYVELRCDPISGHTALYWYRQSLGQGPEFLIYFQGTGAADDSGLPNDRFFAVRPEGSVSTLKIQRTERGDSAVYLCASSSRTSGAMVDEQFFGPGTRLTVL.

This clone was counted between two and nine times. V gene TRBV27 combines with J gene TRBJ2-5; 9 nucleotides match TRBD1. Germline CDR1 reads MNHEY; CDR2 reads SMNVEV (reference sequence). V was clipped by 5 bases and J by 5 bases; unmatched bases: 6. The CDR3 contains 14 residues. For the CDR3, the DNA is TGTGCCAGCAGTCTAAGGACAGGGGACGAGACCCAGTACTTC. It specifies CASSLRTGDETQYF.

A few counts support this clone. The chain has TRBV5-1 and TRBJ2-7; 9 positions match TRBD1. Germline assignment: CDR1 SGHRS and CDR2 YFSETQ. V dropped 7 bases and J dropped 3; count of bases not matched to a gene: 8. The CDR3 is 14 residues long. The CDR3 loop is CASGPWTGDYEQYF. The CDR3 region has the DNA TGCGCCAGCGGTCCATGGACAGGGGACTACGAGCAGTACTTC.

This clone has just a few counts. This chain links TRBV21-1 with TRBJ2-7; TRBD2, the table's D call, was not compared with the DNA. TRBV21-1 is annotated as a pseudogene. The CDR3 contains 18 residues. CDR3 DNA sequence: TGTGCCAGCAGCAAAGGGTCCCTCCTAGCGGGAGGGCTGCGAGAGCAGTACTTC. Translating gives CASSKGSLLAGGLREQYF.

A few counts support this clone. V is TRBV6-5 and J is TRBJ2-3, with a tentative D call TRBD2 (6 bases). Per the germline V gene, CDR1 is MNHEY and CDR2 is SVGAGI. The CDR3 extends over 14 amino acids. Trimming pared 5 bases from V and 3 bases from J, leaving 12 bases between. As DNA, the CDR3 is TGTGCCAGCAGTCGACTAGTCGGTACAGATACGCAGTATTTT. The encoded protein is CASSRLVGTDTQYF.

The J gene is TRBJ2-5, the V gene TRBV18; 9 bases align to TRBD1. Judging by the DNA end, TRBJ2-7 fits better; the J call may be wrong. There are 15 residues in the CDR3. Germline V lookup: CDR1 KGHSH, CDR2 LQKENI. The CDR3 coding sequence is TGTGCCAGCTCACCCTCTGGGACAGGGTACTACGAGCAGTACTTC. Its translation is CASSPSGTGYYEQYF.

The V and J genes are TRBV7-9 and TRBJ1-4; 8 nucleotides match TRBD1. Germline trimming cut 4 bases from V and 5 bases from J; bases unmatched to any gene: 3. The CDR3 is 14 residues long. Germline CDR1 and CDR2: SEHNR and FQNEAQ (reference sequence). The CDR3 here is CASSSTGENEKLFF. For the CDR3, the DNA is TGTGCCAGCAGCTCGACAGGGGAGAATGAAAAACTGTTTTTT.

The chain uses TRBV5-6 and TRBJ2-5, with D possibly being TRBD1 (6 bases). Per germline, CDR1 SGHDT and CDR2 YYEEEE. The CDR3 sequence is 13 residues long. Between the trimmed V and J ends, which lost 0 bases and 4 bases, there was a span of 7 bases. As DNA, the CDR3 is TGTGCCAGCAGCTTGGGGACAGTAGAGACCCAGTACTTC. Its protein product is CASSLGTVETQYF.